This record looks at one TCR beta chain sequence and its context. Other nucleotide sequences in the sample specify the same CDR3. The sample belongs to a study of shared clonotypes between healthy human individuals. Division of CD4+ cells produced a CD45RA+ naive subset and a CD45RA-negative memory subset. Data came from immunoSEQ multiplex PCR; TCRdb stores just in-frame clones and leaves some out. The data show approximately 1.5 million clones, 95% to 99% seen once. Germline loops: CDR1 SGHNT, CDR2 YYREEE (reference sequence). V lost 0 bases and J 5 bases, leaving 9 bases between the germline ends. The CDR3 spans 13 residues.

The sample consisted of naive CD4+ T cells sorted from blood. Subset noted: CD45RA+ positively selected. The source is a man under 40 in good health. The chain is built from TRBV5-4 and TRBJ2-7, with a possible D match to TRBD2 (5 bases). The CDR3 region is CASSLAGGHEQYF. CDR3 sequence (DNA): TGTGCCAGCAGCTTGGCAGGCGGGCACGAGCAGTACTTC. The whole variable domain, filled in from reference TRBV5-4 and TRBJ2-7, reads ETGVTQSPTHLIKTRGQQVTLRCSSQSGHNTVSWYQQALGQGPQFIFQYYREEENGRGNFPPRFSGLQFPNYSSELNVNALELDDSALYLCASSLAGGHEQYFGPGTRLTVT.